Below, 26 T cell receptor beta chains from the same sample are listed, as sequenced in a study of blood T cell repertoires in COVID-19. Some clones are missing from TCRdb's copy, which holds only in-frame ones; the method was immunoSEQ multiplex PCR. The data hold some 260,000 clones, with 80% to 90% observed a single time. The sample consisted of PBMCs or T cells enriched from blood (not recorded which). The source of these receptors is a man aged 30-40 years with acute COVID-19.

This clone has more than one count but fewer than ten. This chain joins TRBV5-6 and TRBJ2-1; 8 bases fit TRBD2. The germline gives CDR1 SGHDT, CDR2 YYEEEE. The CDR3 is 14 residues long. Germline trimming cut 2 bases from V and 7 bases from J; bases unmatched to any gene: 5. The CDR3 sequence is CASSLPAGVNEQFF. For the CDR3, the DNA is TGTGCCAGCAGCTTACCAGCGGGAGTTAATGAGCAGTTCTTC.

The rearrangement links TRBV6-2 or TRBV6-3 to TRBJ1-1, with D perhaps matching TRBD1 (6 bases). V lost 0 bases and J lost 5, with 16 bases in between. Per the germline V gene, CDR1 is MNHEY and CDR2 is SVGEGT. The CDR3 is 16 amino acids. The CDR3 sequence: CASSYSNRVRGTEAFF. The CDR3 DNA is TGTGCCAGCAGTTACTCGAACAGGGTAAGGGGAACTGAAGCTTTCTTT.

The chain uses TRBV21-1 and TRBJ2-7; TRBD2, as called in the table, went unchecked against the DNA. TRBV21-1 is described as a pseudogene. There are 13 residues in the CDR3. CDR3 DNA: TGTGCCCCCCGGGGTAGCTTAGACTACGAGCAGTACGTC. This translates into CAPRGSLDYEQYV.

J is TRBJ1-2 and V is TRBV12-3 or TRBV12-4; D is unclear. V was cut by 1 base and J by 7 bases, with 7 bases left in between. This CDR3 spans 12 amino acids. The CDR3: CASSLVSSGYTF. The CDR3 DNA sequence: TGTGCCAGCAGTTTAGTCTCCTCTGGCTACACCTTC.

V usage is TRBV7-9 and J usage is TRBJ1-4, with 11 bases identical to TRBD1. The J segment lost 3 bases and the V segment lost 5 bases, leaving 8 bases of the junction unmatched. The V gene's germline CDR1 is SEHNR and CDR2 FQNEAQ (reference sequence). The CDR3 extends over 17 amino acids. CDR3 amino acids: CASSPWTGGASNEKLFF. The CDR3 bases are TGTGCCAGCAGCCCCTGGACAGGGGGCGCATCTAATGAAAAACTGTTTTTT.

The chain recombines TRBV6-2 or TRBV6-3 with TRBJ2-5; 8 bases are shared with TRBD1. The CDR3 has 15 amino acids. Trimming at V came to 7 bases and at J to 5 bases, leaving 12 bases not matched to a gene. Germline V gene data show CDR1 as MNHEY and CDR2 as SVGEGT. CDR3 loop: CASTPTGVNLETQYF. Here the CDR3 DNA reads TGTGCCAGCACCCCGACAGGGGTGAATTTGGAGACCCAGTACTTC.

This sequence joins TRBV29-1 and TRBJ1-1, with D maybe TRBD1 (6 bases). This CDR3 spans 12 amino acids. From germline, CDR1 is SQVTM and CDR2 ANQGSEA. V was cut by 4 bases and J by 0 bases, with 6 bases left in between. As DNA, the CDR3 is TGCAGCGTTGGGACAGTGAACACTGAAGCTTTCTTT. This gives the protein CSVGTVNTEAFF.

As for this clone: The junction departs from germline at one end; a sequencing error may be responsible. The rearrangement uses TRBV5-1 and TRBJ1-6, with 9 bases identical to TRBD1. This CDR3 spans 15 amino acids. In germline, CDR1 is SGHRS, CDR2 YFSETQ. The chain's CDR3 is CASSRVGTGNSPLHF. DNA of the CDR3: TGTGCCAGCAGCCGAGTCGGGACAGGGAATTCACCCCTCCACTTT.

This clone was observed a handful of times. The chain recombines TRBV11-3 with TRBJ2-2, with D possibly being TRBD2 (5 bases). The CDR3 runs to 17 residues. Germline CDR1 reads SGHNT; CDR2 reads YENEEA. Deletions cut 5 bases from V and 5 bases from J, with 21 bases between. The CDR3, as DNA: TGTGCCAGCAGCCTTACAAGAGGGCCTGGAGGAACCGGGGAGCTGTTTTTT. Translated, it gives CASSLTRGPGGTGELFF.

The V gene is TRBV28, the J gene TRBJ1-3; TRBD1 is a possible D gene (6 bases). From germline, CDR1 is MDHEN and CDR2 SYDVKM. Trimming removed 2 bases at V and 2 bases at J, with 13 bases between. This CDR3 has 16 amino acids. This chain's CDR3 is CASSLDTGSPGNTIYF. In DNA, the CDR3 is TGTGCCAGCAGTTTAGACACAGGGTCCCCTGGAAACACCATATATTTT.

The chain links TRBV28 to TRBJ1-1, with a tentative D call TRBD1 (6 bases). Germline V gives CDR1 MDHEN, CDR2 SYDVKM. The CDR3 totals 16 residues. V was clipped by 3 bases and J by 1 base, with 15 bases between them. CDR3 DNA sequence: TGTGCCAGCAGTTTCGTTCTTACAGGGCGGAACACTGAAGCTTTCTTT. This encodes CASSFVLTGRNTEAFF.

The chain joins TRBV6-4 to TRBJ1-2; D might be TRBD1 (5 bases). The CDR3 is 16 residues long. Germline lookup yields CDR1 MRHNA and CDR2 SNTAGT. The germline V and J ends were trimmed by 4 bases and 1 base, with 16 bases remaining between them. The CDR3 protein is CASSGRDRTFNYGYTF. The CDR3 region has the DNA TGTGCCAGCAGTGGTCGAGACAGAACGTTTAACTATGGCTACACCTTC.

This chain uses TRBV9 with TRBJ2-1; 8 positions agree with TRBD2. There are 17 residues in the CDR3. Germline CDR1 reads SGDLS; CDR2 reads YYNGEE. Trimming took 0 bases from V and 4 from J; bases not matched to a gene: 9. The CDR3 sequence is CASSVVASGRTYNEQFF. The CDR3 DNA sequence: TGTGCCAGCAGCGTAGTGGCTAGCGGGCGGACATACAATGAGCAGTTCTTC.

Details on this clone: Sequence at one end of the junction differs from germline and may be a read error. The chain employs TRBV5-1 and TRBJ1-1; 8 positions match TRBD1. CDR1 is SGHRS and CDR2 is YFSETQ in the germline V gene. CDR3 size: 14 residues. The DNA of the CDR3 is TGCGCCAGCAGCTTGCAGGGGGCGAACGCTGAAGCTTTCTTT. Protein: CASSLQGANAEAFF.

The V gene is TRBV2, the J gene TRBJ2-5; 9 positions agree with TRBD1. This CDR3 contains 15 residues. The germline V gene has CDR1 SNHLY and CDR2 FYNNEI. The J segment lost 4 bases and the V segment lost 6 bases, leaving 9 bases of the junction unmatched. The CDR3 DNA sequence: TGTGCCAGCAGGCAACAGGGGGCTGTGAGAGAGACCCAGTACTTC. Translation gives CASRQQGAVRETQYF. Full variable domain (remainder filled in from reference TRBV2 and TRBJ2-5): EPEVTQTPSHQVTQMGQEVILRCVPISNHLYFYWYRQILGQKVEFLVSFYNNEISEKSEIFDDQFSVERPDGSNFTLKIRSTKLEDSAMYFCASRQQGAVRETQYFGPGTRLLVL.

In DNA, the CDR3 is TGTGCCAGCAGTAAACGACAGGGTGGTTCACCCCTCCACTTT. Encoded protein: CASSKRQGGSPLHF. The chain carries TRBV6-5 and TRBJ1-6, with 7 bases fitting TRBD1. V trimming: 5 bases; J trimming: 9 bases; junction bases outside the gene matches: 7. This CDR3 is 14 amino acids long. Germline V gene data show CDR1 as MNHEY and CDR2 as SVGAGI.

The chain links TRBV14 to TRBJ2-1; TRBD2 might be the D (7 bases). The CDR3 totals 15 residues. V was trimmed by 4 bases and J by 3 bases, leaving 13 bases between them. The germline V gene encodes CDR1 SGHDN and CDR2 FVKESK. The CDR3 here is CASSPEGGFYNEQFF. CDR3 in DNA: TGTGCCAGCAGCCCAGAGGGGGGGTTCTACAATGAGCAGTTCTTC.

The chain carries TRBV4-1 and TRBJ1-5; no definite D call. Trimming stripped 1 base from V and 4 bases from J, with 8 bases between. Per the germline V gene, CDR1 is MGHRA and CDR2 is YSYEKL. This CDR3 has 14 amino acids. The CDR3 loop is CASSQVSGNQPQHF. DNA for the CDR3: TGCGCCAGCAGCCAAGTCTCGGGGAATCAGCCCCAGCATTTT.

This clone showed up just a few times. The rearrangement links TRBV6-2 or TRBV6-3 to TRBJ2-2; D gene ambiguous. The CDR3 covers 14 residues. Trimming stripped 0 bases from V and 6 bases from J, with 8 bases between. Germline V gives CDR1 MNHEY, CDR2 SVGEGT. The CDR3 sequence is CASSYSSPSGELFF. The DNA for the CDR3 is TGTGCCAGCAGTTACTCGTCCCCCTCCGGGGAGCTGTTTTTT.

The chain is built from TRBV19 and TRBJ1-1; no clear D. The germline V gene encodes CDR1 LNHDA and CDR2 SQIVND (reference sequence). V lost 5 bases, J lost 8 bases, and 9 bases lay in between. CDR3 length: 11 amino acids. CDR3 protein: CASSGGREAFF. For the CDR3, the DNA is TGTGCCAGTAGTGGAGGGAGAGAAGCTTTCTTT.

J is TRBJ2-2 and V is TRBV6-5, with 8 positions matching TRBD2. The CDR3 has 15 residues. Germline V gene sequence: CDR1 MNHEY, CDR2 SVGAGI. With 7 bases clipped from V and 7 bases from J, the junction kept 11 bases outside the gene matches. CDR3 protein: CASNYRSGGGGELFF. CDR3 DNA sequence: TGTGCCAGCAACTACAGGAGCGGGGGCGGCGGGGAGCTGTTTTTT.

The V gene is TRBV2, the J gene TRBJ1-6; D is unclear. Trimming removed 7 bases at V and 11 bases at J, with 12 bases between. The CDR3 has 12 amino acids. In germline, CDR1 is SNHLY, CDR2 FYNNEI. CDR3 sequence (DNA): TGTGCCAGCAAGGAAGGAGCGGCACCCCTCCACTTT. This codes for CASKEGAAPLHF.

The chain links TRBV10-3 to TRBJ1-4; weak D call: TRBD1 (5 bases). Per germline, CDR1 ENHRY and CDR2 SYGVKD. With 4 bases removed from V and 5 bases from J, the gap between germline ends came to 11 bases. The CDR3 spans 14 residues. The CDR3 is CAISGGRGNEKLFF. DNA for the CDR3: TGTGCCATCAGTGGAGGACGGGGGAATGAAAAACTGTTTTTT.

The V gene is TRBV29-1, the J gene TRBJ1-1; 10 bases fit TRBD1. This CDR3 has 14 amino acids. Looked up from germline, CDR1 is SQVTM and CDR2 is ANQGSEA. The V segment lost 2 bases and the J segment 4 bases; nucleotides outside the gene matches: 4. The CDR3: CSVESRTGGTEAFF. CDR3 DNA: TGCAGCGTTGAAAGCCGGACAGGGGGCACTGAAGCTTTCTTT.

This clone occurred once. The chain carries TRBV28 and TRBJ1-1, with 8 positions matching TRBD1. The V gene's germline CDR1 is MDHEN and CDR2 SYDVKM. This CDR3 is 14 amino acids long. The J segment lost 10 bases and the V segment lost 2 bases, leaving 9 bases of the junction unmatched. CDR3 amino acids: CASSLRTGRLRAFF. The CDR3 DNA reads TGTGCCAGCAGTTTACGGACAGGGAGGCTTAGAGCTTTCTTT.

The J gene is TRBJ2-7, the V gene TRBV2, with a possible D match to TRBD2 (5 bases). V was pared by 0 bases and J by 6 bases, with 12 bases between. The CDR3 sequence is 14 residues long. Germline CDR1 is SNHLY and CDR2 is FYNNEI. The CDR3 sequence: CASSEARVVSEQYV. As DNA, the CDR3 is TGTGCCAGCAGTGAAGCGCGGGTAGTTTCCGAGCAGTACGTC.